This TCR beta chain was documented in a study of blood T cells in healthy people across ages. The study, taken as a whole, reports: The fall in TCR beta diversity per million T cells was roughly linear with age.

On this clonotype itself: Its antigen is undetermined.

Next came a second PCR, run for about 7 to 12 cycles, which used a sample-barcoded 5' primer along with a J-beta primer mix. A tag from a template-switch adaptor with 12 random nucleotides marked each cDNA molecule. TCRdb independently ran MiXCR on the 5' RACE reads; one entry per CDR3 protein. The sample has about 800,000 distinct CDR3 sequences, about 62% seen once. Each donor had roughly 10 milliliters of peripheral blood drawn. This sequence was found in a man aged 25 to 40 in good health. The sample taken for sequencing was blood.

The CDR3 bases are TGTGCCAGCAGGGACCGGGACAGACCTTTGGACGAGCAGTACTTC. Translated: CASRDRDRPLDEQYF. The chain joins TRBV28 to TRBJ2-5; 7 bases align to TRBD1. With the DNA end fitting TRBJ2-7 better, the J assignment may be wrong. Per the germline V gene, CDR1 is MDHEN and CDR2 is SYDVKM. CDR3 length: 15 amino acids.